These T cell receptor beta chains were read from a single sample in a study of response to subunit inactivated influenza vaccine. TCRdb ran MiXCR on the RT-PCR reads and lists one entry per CDR3 protein. Seen here are 500,000 to 550,000 distinct CDR3 sequences, 7.6% observed once, and the top ten hold around 13%. Sequences were derived from PBMCs from blood, sampled less than 30 months after vaccination. The receptors derive from a man in his fifties or sixties who received an inactivated influenza vaccine. Each CDR3 is given with its conserved first and last residue. A D gene is named only where the DNA matches it firmly. Only part of the rows carry a size: once, few, many, or a class if the clone is expanded.

CDR3 length: 15; D gene: .; V gene: TRBV12-3/TRBV12-4; J gene: TRBJ1-6; clone size: few; CDR3 protein: CASSPDGRFNSPLHF; CDR3 DNA: TGTGCCAGCAGTCCTGACGGACGGTTTAATTCACCCCTCCACTTT
CDR3 length: 15; D gene: .; V gene: TRBV5-6; J gene: TRBJ2-2; clone size: .; CDR3 protein: CVSSWIGGGTGELFF; CDR3 DNA: TGTGTCAGCAGCTGGATCGGTGGCGGTACCGGGGAGCTGTTTTTT
CDR3 length: 13; D gene: .; V gene: TRBV5-5; J gene: TRBJ2-5; clone size: few; CDR3 protein: CASSSPMLETQYF; CDR3 DNA: TGTGCCAGCAGCTCCCCTATGCTAGAGACCCAGTACTTC
CDR3 length: 13; D gene: .; V gene: TRBV30; J gene: TRBJ2-2; clone size: many; CDR3 protein: CAWNVVDTGELFF; CDR3 DNA: TGTGCCTGGAACGTGGTAGACACCGGGGAGCTGTTTTTT
CDR3 length: 16; D gene: .; V gene: TRBV11-1; J gene: TRBJ2-7; clone size: .; CDR3 protein: CASSLRASLSSYEQYF; CDR3 DNA: TGTGCCAGCAGCTTACGGGCCAGCTTAAGCTCCTACGAGCAGTACTTC
CDR3 length: 14; D gene: .; V gene: TRBV7-2; J gene: TRBJ1-6; clone size: many; CDR3 protein: CASSLRQDNSPLHF; CDR3 DNA: TGTGCCAGCAGCTTAAGGCAGGATAATTCACCCCTCCACTTT
CDR3 length: 16; D gene: TRBD1; V gene: TRBV5-1; J gene: TRBJ2-5; clone size: many; CDR3 protein: CASSGSLTGLTETQYF; CDR3 DNA: TGCGCCAGCAGCGGGTCCTTGACAGGGTTGACAGAGACCCAGTACTTC
CDR3 length: 14; D gene: .; V gene: TRBV4-1; J gene: TRBJ2-7; clone size: .; CDR3 protein: CASSQVARGGEQYF; CDR3 DNA: TGCGCCAGCAGCCAAGTGGCCAGGGGTGGCGAGCAGTACTTC
CDR3 length: 16; D gene: .; V gene: TRBV21-1; J gene: TRBJ2-4; clone size: .; CDR3 protein: CASSKKKEYEENIQYF; CDR3 DNA: TGTGCCAGCAGCAAAAAAAAGGAGTACGAGGAAAACATTCAGTACTTC
CDR3 length: 15; D gene: .; V gene: TRBV6-5; J gene: TRBJ2-3; clone size: few; CDR3 protein: CASSYDLGRSDTQYF; CDR3 DNA: TGTGCCAGCAGTTACGACCTAGGGAGGTCTGATACGCAGTATTTT
CDR3 length: 16; D gene: .; V gene: TRBV23-1; J gene: TRBJ2-6; clone size: few; CDR3 protein: CASSPSGASGANVLTF; CDR3 DNA: TGCGCCAGCAGTCCCTCCGGGGCCTCTGGGGCCAACGTCCTGACTTTC
CDR3 length: 15; D gene: TRBD1; V gene: TRBV7-2; J gene: TRBJ2-5; clone size: .; CDR3 protein: CASSSTGTGGETQYF; CDR3 DNA: TGTGCCAGCAGCTCGACCGGGACAGGGGGTGAGACCCAGTACTTC
CDR3 length: 15; D gene: TRBD1; V gene: TRBV6-5; J gene: TRBJ2-1; clone size: .; CDR3 protein: CASSTHRGRYNEQFF; CDR3 DNA: TGTGCCAGCAGTACTCACAGGGGTCGTTACAATGAGCAGTTCTTC
CDR3 length: 14; D gene: .; V gene: TRBV5-1; J gene: TRBJ2-7; clone size: .; CDR3 protein: CASSYPGTAEEQYF; CDR3 DNA: TGCGCCAGCAGCTACCCGGGCACCGCGGAAGAGCAGTACTTC
CDR3 length: 15; D gene: TRBD1; V gene: TRBV6-1; J gene: TRBJ2-3; clone size: few; CDR3 protein: CASRRTGPSTDTQYF; CDR3 DNA: TGTGCCAGCAGGAGGACAGGTCCTAGCACAGATACGCAGTATTTT
CDR3 length: 16; D gene: .; V gene: TRBV5-1; J gene: TRBJ2-3; clone size: many; CDR3 protein: CASMDGKSYGTDTQYF; CDR3 DNA: TGCGCCAGCATGGACGGGAAATCCTACGGCACAGATACGCAGTATTTT
CDR3 length: 10; D gene: .; V gene: TRBV20-1; J gene: TRBJ1-1; clone size: few; CDR3 protein: CSASTVFAFF; CDR3 DNA: TGCAGTGCTAGCACAGTGTTTGCTTTCTTT
CDR3 length: 15; D gene: TRBD1; V gene: TRBV4-1; J gene: TRBJ2-7; clone size: many; CDR3 protein: CASSQWTGVNYEQYF; CDR3 DNA: TGCGCCAGCAGCCAATGGACAGGAGTTAACTACGAGCAGTACTTC
CDR3 length: 15; D gene: .; V gene: TRBV5-1; J gene: TRBJ1-6; clone size: many; CDR3 protein: CASSLSGVVDSPLHF; CDR3 DNA: TGCGCCAGCAGCTTGAGTGGAGTTGTCGATTCACCCCTCCACTTT
CDR3 length: 13; D gene: TRBD2; V gene: TRBV27; J gene: TRBJ2-7; clone size: few; CDR3 protein: CASRGRHSYEQYF; CDR3 DNA: TGTGCCAGTCGCGGGAGACACTCCTACGAGCAGTACTTC
CDR3 length: 17; D gene: .; V gene: TRBV7-2; J gene: TRBJ2-1; clone size: few; CDR3 protein: CASSLIGTPKPPNEQFF; CDR3 DNA: TGTGCCAGCAGCTTAATCGGGACTCCGAAACCACCAAATGAGCAGTTCTTC
CDR3 length: 13; D gene: .; V gene: TRBV9; J gene: TRBJ1-4; clone size: few; CDR3 protein: CASRGETGEKLFF; CDR3 DNA: TGTGCCAGCCGAGGGGAGACTGGTGAAAAACTGTTTTTT
CDR3 length: 14; D gene: .; V gene: TRBV20-1; J gene: TRBJ1-1; clone size: many; CDR3 protein: CSASPDRMNTEAFF; CDR3 DNA: TGCAGTGCTAGCCCGGATAGAATGAACACTGAAGCTTTCTTT
CDR3 length: 13; D gene: TRBD1; V gene: TRBV10-3; J gene: TRBJ1-5; clone size: few; CDR3 protein: CASTGGENQPQHF; CDR3 DNA: TGTGCCAGTACAGGGGGGGAGAATCAGCCCCAGCATTTT
CDR3 length: 13; D gene: TRBD1; V gene: TRBV6-6; J gene: TRBJ2-7; clone size: .; CDR3 protein: CASDRGQGLEQYF; CDR3 DNA: TGTGCCAGCGACCGGGGACAGGGCCTCGAGCAGTACTTC
CDR3 length: 15; D gene: .; V gene: TRBV9; J gene: TRBJ2-1; clone size: .; CDR3 protein: CASSDKWGLDNEQFF; CDR3 DNA: TGTGCCAGCAGCGACAAGTGGGGGCTCGACAATGAGCAGTTCTTC
CDR3 length: 20; D gene: TRBD2; V gene: TRBV11-1; J gene: TRBJ2-6; clone size: few; CDR3 protein: CASSHPERDATGAGANVLTF; CDR3 DNA: TGTGCCAGCAGCCACCCCGAGCGGGACGCAACGGGTGCTGGGGCCAACGTCCTGACTTTC
CDR3 length: 16; D gene: .; V gene: TRBV7-6; J gene: TRBJ2-1; clone size: .; CDR3 protein: CASSPDRLGENNEQFF; CDR3 DNA: TGTGCCAGCAGCCCAGACCGTTTAGGGGAGAACAATGAGCAGTTCTTC
CDR3 length: 16; D gene: .; V gene: TRBV4-1; J gene: TRBJ2-2; clone size: few; CDR3 protein: CASSQVRGLDTGELFF; CDR3 DNA: TGCGCCAGCAGCCAAGTTCGGGGATTGGACACCGGGGAGCTGTTTTTT
CDR3 length: 15; D gene: .; V gene: TRBV5-6; J gene: TRBJ2-7; clone size: few; CDR3 protein: CASSPLGRGGSEQYF; CDR3 DNA: TGTGCCAGCAGCCCCTTGGGCAGGGGGGGATCTGAGCAGTACTTC
CDR3 length: 14; D gene: .; V gene: TRBV28; J gene: TRBJ1-5; clone size: .; CDR3 protein: CASRVGSAHQPQHF; CDR3 DNA: TGTGCCAGTCGGGTGGGCAGCGCCCATCAGCCCCAGCATTTT
CDR3 length: 15; D gene: .; V gene: TRBV10-3; J gene: TRBJ2-2; clone size: many; CDR3 protein: CAISESQGIVGELFF; CDR3 DNA: TGTGCCATCAGTGAGTCTCAGGGGATCGTCGGGGAGCTGTTTTTT
CDR3 length: 13; D gene: .; V gene: TRBV18; J gene: TRBJ2-3; clone size: many; CDR3 protein: CASSIFEGDTQYF; CDR3 DNA: TGTGCCAGCTCTATATTCGAGGGAGATACGCAGTATTTT
CDR3 length: 13; D gene: .; V gene: TRBV15; J gene: TRBJ2-1; clone size: few; CDR3 protein: CATSMAAYNEQFF; CDR3 DNA: TGTGCCACCAGCATGGCTGCCTACAATGAGCAGTTCTTC
CDR3 length: 17; D gene: TRBD2; V gene: TRBV7-9; J gene: TRBJ2-2; clone size: .; CDR3 protein: CASSPSARGANTGELFF; CDR3 DNA: TGTGCCAGCAGCCCCTCGGCCCGGGGGGCGAACACCGGGGAGCTGTTTTTT
CDR3 length: 14; D gene: .; V gene: TRBV4-2; J gene: TRBJ1-5; clone size: .; CDR3 protein: CASSQVEGGQPQHF; CDR3 DNA: TGTGCCAGCAGCCAAGTGGAGGGTGGACAGCCCCAGCATTTT
CDR3 length: 12; D gene: .; V gene: TRBV29-1; J gene: TRBJ2-2; clone size: .; CDR3 protein: CSVAGGTVELFF; CDR3 DNA: TGCAGCGTCGCAGGGGGGACCGTGGAGCTGTTTTTT
CDR3 length: 16; D gene: TRBD2; V gene: TRBV20-1; J gene: TRBJ2-7; clone size: many; CDR3 protein: CSARDKLAGVFGEQYF; CDR3 DNA: TGCAGTGCTAGAGACAAACTAGCGGGAGTCTTTGGCGAGCAGTACTTC
CDR3 length: 16; D gene: .; V gene: TRBV6-1; J gene: TRBJ2-1; clone size: few; CDR3 protein: CASSGADSNSYNEQFF; CDR3 DNA: TGTGCCAGCAGTGGGGCGGATAGTAATTCCTACAATGAGCAGTTCTTC
CDR3 length: 17; D gene: TRBD1; V gene: TRBV5-1; J gene: TRBJ1-1; clone size: few; CDR3 protein: CASSAGQGARSGTEAFF; CDR3 DNA: TGCGCCAGCAGCGCGGGACAGGGGGCGCGGTCTGGCACTGAAGCTTTCTTT
CDR3 length: 14; D gene: TRBD2; V gene: TRBV7-2; J gene: TRBJ2-1; clone size: few; CDR3 protein: CASSFLAGESEQFF; CDR3 DNA: TGTGCCAGCAGCTTCCTAGCGGGAGAAAGTGAGCAGTTCTTC
CDR3 length: 15; D gene: .; V gene: TRBV19; J gene: TRBJ2-1; clone size: few; CDR3 protein: CASSSRVHTYNEQFF; CDR3 DNA: TGTGCCAGTAGCAGTAGAGTACATACTTACAATGAGCAGTTCTTC
CDR3 length: 16; D gene: .; V gene: TRBV9; J gene: TRBJ1-2; clone size: .; CDR3 protein: CASSQGGAGAREYYTF; CDR3 DNA: TGTGCCAGCAGCCAAGGGGGAGCAGGGGCCCGAGAATATTACACCTTC
CDR3 length: 16; D gene: TRBD1; V gene: TRBV11-3; J gene: TRBJ2-3; clone size: .; CDR3 protein: CASSPHRTGDTDTQYF; CDR3 DNA: TGTGCCAGCAGCCCCCACAGGACAGGGGACACAGATACGCAGTATTTT
CDR3 length: 15; D gene: .; V gene: TRBV7-2; J gene: TRBJ1-4; clone size: .; CDR3 protein: CASSLGDGTNEKLFF; CDR3 DNA: TGTGCCAGCAGCCTAGGGGACGGCACTAATGAAAAACTGTTTTTT
CDR3 length: 14; D gene: TRBD2; V gene: TRBV5-1; J gene: TRBJ2-1; clone size: many; CDR3 protein: CASSSTSGGLEQFF; CDR3 DNA: TGCGCCAGCAGCTCCACTAGCGGGGGTTTAGAGCAGTTCTTC